The 29 T cell receptor beta chains below come from one sample, sequenced in a study of blood T cell repertoires in COVID-19. Measured with immunoSEQ multiplex PCR; TCRdb has only the in-frame clones, and not every one. The data show fewer than 200,000 clones, roughly nine tenths seen once. Input material: peripheral blood. These receptors came from a man between 60 and 75 years old with acute or convalescent COVID-19.

CDR3 sequence (DNA): TGTGCCAGCAGCTTCCGGACTAGCGTATGGACAGATACGCAGTATTTT. This codes for CASSFRTSVWTDTQYF. This chain connects TRBV11-3 to TRBJ2-3; 9 nucleotides align to TRBD2. V shed 3 bases and J 3 bases; nucleotides not matched to a gene: 7. This CDR3 spans 16 amino acids. The V gene's germline CDR1 is SGHNT and CDR2 YENEEA.

This clone was counted between two and nine times. The junction and the germline gene differ at one end; a read error may be behind it. The gene calls are TRBV29-1 and TRBJ1-1; maybe TRBD1 (5 bases). Germline values: CDR1 SQVTM, CDR2 ANQGSEA. CDR3 length equals 12 residues. The CDR3 loop is CSGEGQGTEAFF. In nucleotides, the CDR3 is TGCAGCGGTGAAGGCCAGGGCACTGAAGCTTTCTTT.

The chain joins TRBV30 to TRBJ1-3; no definite D call. This CDR3 is built from 12 residues. Deletions cut 3 bases from V and 8 bases from J, with 11 bases between. Germline-derived CDR1 and CDR2 are GTSNPN and SVGIG (reference sequence). Here the CDR3 reads CAWRETRDTIYF. The CDR3 bases are TGTGCCTGGAGGGAGACGCGGGACACCATATATTTT.

This clone has just one count. The chain employs TRBV12-5 and TRBJ2-3; TRBD2 aligns across 10 bases. With V trimmed by 5 bases and J by 3 bases, 2 bases remained unmatched. The germline V gene encodes CDR1 LGHNT and CDR2 FRNRAP. CDR3 size: 14 residues. The CDR3 loop reads CASGPSGGTDTQYF. The CDR3 region has the DNA TGTGCTAGTGGTCCTAGCGGGGGAACAGATACGCAGTATTTT.

V usage is TRBV10-2 and J usage is TRBJ2-3; 10 bases fit TRBD1. The CDR3 extends over 15 amino acids. Losses at the gene ends were 6 bases for V and 4 bases for J; bases not matched to a gene: 7. Germline-derived CDR1 and CDR2 are WSHSY and SAAADI. CDR3 in DNA: TGCGCCAGCAGGGGAGGGACAGGGGCCCCAGATACGCAGTATTTT. It yields the protein CASRGGTGAPDTQYF.

CDR3 nucleotide sequence: TGTGCCAGCAGTTTGGTTAGGAGGAACACTGAAGCTTTCTTT. Its translation is CASSLVRRNTEAFF. The J gene is TRBJ1-1, the V gene TRBV27; D gene unclear. This CDR3 has 14 amino acids. V lost 3 bases and J 1 base, leaving 9 bases between the germline ends. Per the germline V gene, CDR1 is MNHEY and CDR2 is SMNVEV (reference sequence).

The chain links TRBV6-5 to TRBJ1-1; tentatively, D is TRBD1 (5 bases). This CDR3 has 15 amino acids. CDR1 is MNHEY and CDR2 is SVGAGI in the germline V gene. The ends were cut back, 5 bases at V and 3 bases at J, with 16 bases in the middle. Here the CDR3 reads CASSQFSGGDTEAFF. DNA of the CDR3: TGTGCCAGCAGTCAGTTTTCCGGGGGGGACACTGAAGCTTTCTTT.

The rearrangement links TRBV5-1 to TRBJ2-1; the match to TRBD2 covers 10 bases. Germline values: CDR1 SGHRS, CDR2 YFSETQ. V was pared by 4 bases and J by 1 base, with 5 bases of the junction left unmatched. The CDR3 length is 16 residues. The CDR3 loop reads CASSVYSGRSYNEQFF. In DNA, the CDR3 is TGCGCCAGCAGCGTGTATAGCGGGAGGTCCTACAATGAGCAGTTCTTC.

J is TRBJ2-4 and V is TRBV5-5; the match to TRBD1 covers 8 bases. The CDR3 runs 14 residues. Germline CDR1 is SGHKS and CDR2 is YYEKEE (reference sequence). V trimming: 3 bases; J trimming: 6 bases; junction bases outside the gene matches: 5. The CDR3 loop is CASSSGGLGNIQYF. The CDR3 DNA is TGTGCCAGCAGCTCAGGGGGCCTTGGAAACATTCAGTACTTC.

J is TRBJ1-6 and V is TRBV9; TRBD1 is a possible D gene (5 bases). The CDR3 is 14 amino acids. Germline V gene sequence: CDR1 SGDLS, CDR2 YYNGEE. V lost 3 bases and J lost 7, with 11 bases in between. The CDR3 loop reads CASSEGSGNSPLHF. The CDR3 DNA is TGTGCCAGCAGCGAGGGGTCAGGGAATTCACCCCTCCACTTT.

V is TRBV9 and J is TRBJ1-1, with D tentatively TRBD1 (6 bases). Germline CDR1 and CDR2: SGDLS and YYNGEE. The length of the CDR3 is 16 residues. Trimming removed 4 bases from V and 3 bases from J, with 19 bases in between. The CDR3: CASSRGMGKGDTEAFF. The CDR3 nucleotides are TGTGCCAGCAGCAGGGGGATGGGGAAAGGGGACACTGAAGCTTTCTTT.

The V call is TRBV6-6, the J call TRBJ1-2; D possibly corresponds to TRBD1 (6 bases). The CDR3 sequence is 13 residues long. V was clipped by 6 bases and J by 8 bases, with 16 bases between them. The germline V gene encodes CDR1 MNHNY and CDR2 SVGAGI (reference sequence). CDR3 region: CASSHQGWVGYTF. For the CDR3, the DNA is TGTGCCAGCAGCCACCAGGGGTGGGTCGGCTACACCTTC.

The genes are TRBV7-2 and TRBJ1-2; 11 bases align to TRBD1. Per germline, CDR1 SGHTA and CDR2 FQGNSA. J gave up 4 bases and V 3 bases, and 4 bases lay outside the gene matches. The CDR3 length is 15 residues. The CDR3 DNA reads TGTGCCAGCAGCTTCGGGACAGGGGGTGGCTATGGCTACACCTTC. This gives the protein CASSFGTGGGYGYTF. The full variable domain, with the rest looked up from reference TRBV7-2 and TRBJ1-2, is GAGVSQSPSNKVTEKGKDVELRCDPISGHTALYWYRQSLGQGLEFLIYFQGNSAPDKSGLPSDRFSAERTGGSVSTLTIQRTQQEDSAVYLCASSFGTGGGYGYTFGSGTRLTVV.

The chain couples TRBV5-4 to TRBJ2-4; 11 nucleotides agree with TRBD1. Germline V gives CDR1 SGHNT, CDR2 YYREEE (reference sequence). The V and J ends lost 3 bases and 2 bases, in that order; junction bases with no gene match: 7. The CDR3 consists of 17 residues. The CDR3 DNA sequence: TGTGCCAGCAGCTGGGACAGGGGGGTCGGGTCCAAAAACATTCAGTACTTC. Amino acid sequence: CASSWDRGVGSKNIQYF.

V gene TRBV5-1 combines with J gene TRBJ1-3; no definite D call. The V end lost 6 bases, the J end lost 0 bases, and 10 bases lay between the germline ends. The germline V gene has CDR1 SGHRS and CDR2 YFSETQ. The CDR3 sequence is 14 residues long. This CDR3 is CASKYSGSGNTIYF. The CDR3 DNA reads TGCGCCAGCAAGTATTCAGGCTCTGGAAACACCATATATTTT.

The V call is TRBV30, the J call TRBJ2-7; 9 nucleotides agree with TRBD1. The junction had 5 bases not matched to a gene; V was cut back by 2 bases and J by 3 bases. The germline CDR1 and CDR2 sequences are GTSNPN and SVGIG (reference sequence). The CDR3 contains 14 residues. The CDR3: CAWSNGQGSYEQYV. In DNA, the CDR3 is TGTGCCTGGAGTAACGGACAGGGGAGCTACGAGCAGTACGTC.

The chain links TRBV10-3 to TRBJ1-2; no clear D. Germline CDR1 reads ENHRY; CDR2 reads SYGVKD. Trimming pared 7 bases from V and 4 bases from J, leaving 16 bases between. The CDR3 length is 14 residues. The CDR3 region has the DNA TGTGCCATCACGGGAGGGAACCTCCTCTATGGCTACACCTTC. Its protein is CAITGGNLLYGYTF.

This chain connects TRBV15 to TRBJ1-4; D is undetermined. Germline V CDR1 and CDR2: LNHNV, YYDKDF (reference sequence). Trimming stripped 5 bases from V and 5 bases from J, with 18 bases between. The CDR3 consists of 16 residues. The CDR3 nucleotides are TGTGCCACCAGCCCTTACCTGGCCACCGGGAATGAAAAACTGTTTTTT. It yields the protein CATSPYLATGNEKLFF.

The V and J genes are TRBV27 and TRBJ1-2; D may be TRBD1 (5 bases). V shed 3 bases and J shed 6 bases, with 11 bases lying between them. The CDR3 covers 13 residues. The germline gives CDR1 MNHEY, CDR2 SMNVEV (reference sequence). The CDR3 coding sequence is TGTGCCAGCAGTTTGAATGCCAGGGATGGCTACACCTTC. Its translation is CASSLNARDGYTF.

The chain employs TRBV4-2 and TRBJ1-4, with D possibly matching TRBD1 (5 bases). The length of the CDR3 is 17 residues. Trimming cost V 0 bases and J 7 bases, with 18 bases left between them. CDR1 is LGHNA and CDR2 is YNFKEQ in the germline V gene. The CDR3, as DNA: TGTGCCAGCAGCCAAGACCGGCTCAGGGTAAAGGGTGAAAAACTGTTTTTT. Protein product: CASSQDRLRVKGEKLFF.

The chain couples TRBV2 to TRBJ2-3, with 12 bases matching TRBD2. V shed 5 bases and J 1 base; nucleotides not matched to a gene: 1. The CDR3 has 15 residues. CDR1 is SNHLY, CDR2 FYNNEI, per germline. The CDR3 protein is CASSWTSGGTDTQYF. The CDR3 DNA is TGTGCCAGCAGTTGGACTAGCGGGGGCACAGATACGCAGTATTTT.

V usage is TRBV6-2 or TRBV6-3 and J usage is TRBJ1-5, with unresolved D. This CDR3 is built from 14 residues. V was cut by 4 bases and J by 6 bases, with 13 bases left in between. In germline, CDR1 is MNHEY, CDR2 SVGEGT. CDR3 sequence: CASSSVGPLQPQHF. Here the CDR3 DNA reads TGTGCCAGCAGTTCCGTCGGTCCGCTTCAGCCCCAGCATTTT.

The chain uses TRBV7-2 and TRBJ2-3; D is undetermined. Germline assignment: CDR1 SGHTA and CDR2 FQGNSA. The CDR3 has 13 amino acids. Trimming shortened V by 2 bases and J by 0 bases, and 3 bases separated the two germline ends. CDR3 sequence (DNA): TGTGCCAGCAGCTTAAGCAGCACAGATACGCAGTATTTT. Protein product: CASSLSSTDTQYF.

The table lists this clone with a few counts. The rearrangement joins TRBV5-1 to TRBJ1-5; D gene uncertain. The germline V gene encodes CDR1 SGHRS and CDR2 YFSETQ. The V end lost 7 bases, the J end lost 5 bases, and 13 bases lay between the germline ends. This CDR3 is built from 13 residues. CDR3 loop: CASSEEKDQPQHF. DNA of the CDR3: TGCGCCAGCTCTGAGGAGAAGGATCAGCCCCAGCATTTT.

The V gene is TRBV5-1, the J gene TRBJ1-5; D possibly corresponds to TRBD1 (5 bases). Trimming took 4 bases from V and 3 from J, leaving 14 bases between them. CDR1 is SGHRS and CDR2 is YFSETQ in the germline V gene. CDR3 length: 15 amino acids. The CDR3 nucleotides are TGCGCCAGCAGCCCTAACGGGGGGGACAATCAGCCCCAGCATTTT. This gives the protein CASSPNGGDNQPQHF.

The chain is built from TRBV2 and TRBJ1-5; TRBD1 matches at 9 bases. This CDR3 is built from 14 residues. Germline V gene lookup returns CDR1 SNHLY and CDR2 FYNNEI. V was pared by 4 bases and J by 3 bases, with 1 base of the junction left unmatched. The CDR3 sequence is CASSGTGDNQPQHF. CDR3 DNA sequence: TGTGCCAGCAGTGGGACAGGGGACAATCAGCCCCAGCATTTT.

The genes are TRBV6-5 and TRBJ2-1, with D perhaps TRBD2 (6 bases). Looked up from germline, CDR1 is MNHEY and CDR2 is SVGAGI. The V and J ends lost 6 bases and 9 bases respectively, with 9 bases between them. This CDR3 spans 11 amino acids. CDR3 region: CASRDYGEQFF. The CDR3 DNA reads as TGTGCCAGCAGGGACTACGGTGAGCAGTTCTTC.

The chain links TRBV30 to TRBJ1-6; no definite D call. With 4 bases removed from V and 13 bases from J, the gap between germline ends came to 20 bases. The CDR3 extends over 14 amino acids. Germline CDR1 and CDR2: GTSNPN and SVGIG (reference sequence). CDR3 sequence: CAWTRVRSFGPLHF. The CDR3 DNA reads as TGTGCCTGGACCCGGGTTCGATCGTTCGGGCCCCTCCACTTT.

The chain joins TRBV5-4 to TRBJ2-7; D is undetermined. Per germline, CDR1 SGHNT and CDR2 YYREEE (reference sequence). There are 13 residues in the CDR3. Trimming left V 1 base short and J 5 bases short, with 10 bases between. Here the CDR3 DNA reads TGTGCCAGCAGCTTGAGGCTAGACGACGAGCAGTACTTC. Protein product: CASSLRLDDEQYF.